Below, 28 T cell receptor beta chains from the same sample are listed, as sequenced in a study of cytomegalovirus exposure and HLA in healthy donors. Primers: 60 Vbeta forward and 13 Jbeta reverse. TCRdb's table, derived via immunoSEQ multiplex PCR, lists solely in-frame clones and lacks some. The repertoire holds around 92,000 clones, with about four fifths as singletons. The specimen was PBMCs. Receptors were obtained from a female donor in good health and CMV-seropositive.

This chain connects TRBV5-1 to TRBJ1-1; TRBD1 matches at 9 bases. CDR3 size: 15 residues. The germline gives CDR1 SGHRS, CDR2 YFSETQ. V was clipped by 3 bases and J by 2 bases; unmatched bases: 5. CDR3 coding DNA: TGCGCCAGCAGCTCGACAGGGGGGGAAAACACTGAAGCTTTCTTT. Translated: CASSSTGGENTEAFF. The full variable domain, its missing parts supplied by reference TRBV5-1 and TRBJ1-1, is KAGVTQTPRYLIKTRGQQVTLSCSPISGHRSVSWYQQTPGQGLQFLFEYFSETQRNKGNFPGRFSGRQFSNSRSEMNVSTLELGDSALYLCASSSTGGENTEAFFGQGTRLTVV.

J is TRBJ2-3 and V is TRBV5-1, with 7 bases lining up with TRBD1. There are 14 residues in the CDR3. Germline V gene sequence: CDR1 SGHRS, CDR2 YFSETQ. The ends lost 7 bases at V and 4 bases at J; junction bases unmatched: 9. The CDR3 DNA sequence: TGCGCCAGCCAGACAGGGTATGGCGCAGATACGCAGTATTTT. This translates into CASQTGYGADTQYF.

The V call is TRBV7-8, the J call TRBJ2-7, with D tentatively TRBD1 (5 bases). This CDR3 region has 12 residues. Germline-derived CDR1 and CDR2 are SGHVS and FQNEAQ. Trimming took off 5 bases at V and 6 bases at J, with 11 bases between the two ends. DNA of the CDR3: TGTGCCAGCAGCCAGGGCGGCGTCGAGCAGTACTTC. Protein product: CASSQGGVEQYF.

The chain recombines TRBV19 with TRBJ2-2; no clear D gene. V was clipped by 3 bases and J by 1 base, with 6 bases between them. CDR1 and CDR2 from the germline V gene are LNHDA and SQIVND (reference sequence). The CDR3 extends over 14 amino acids. CDR3 region: CASSMAGNTGELFF. The CDR3 region has the DNA TGTGCCAGTAGTATGGCAGGGAACACCGGGGAGCTGTTTTTT. Using reference TRBV19 and TRBJ2-2 for the parts outside the CDR3, the full variable domain is DGGITQSPKYLFRKEGQNVTLSCEQNLNHDAMYWYRQDPGQGLRLIYYSQIVNDFQKGDIAEGYSVSREKKESFPLTVTSAQKNPTAFYLCASSMAGNTGELFFGEGSRLTVL.

CDR3: CASSLGRGDTGELFF. CDR3 DNA: TGTGCCAGCAGCTTAGGCAGGGGCGACACCGGGGAGCTGTTTTTT. The chain uses TRBV7-9 and TRBJ2-2; maybe TRBD1 (6 bases). V dropped 1 base and J dropped 3 bases, with 9 bases sitting between them. Germline CDR1 SEHNR, CDR2 FQNEAQ (reference sequence). The CDR3 spans 15 residues.

V gene TRBV7-8 combines with J gene TRBJ2-1, with 7 positions matching TRBD2. Trimming took 1 base from V and 0 from J; bases not matched to a gene: 3. The CDR3 spans 16 residues. Per germline, CDR1 SGHVS and CDR2 FQNEAQ. The CDR3 sequence is CASSLVPSGSYNEQFF. The CDR3 bases are TGTGCCAGCAGCTTAGTCCCTAGCGGCTCCTACAATGAGCAGTTCTTC.

The V gene is TRBV10-3, the J gene TRBJ2-5; no reliable D call. Trimming left V 3 bases short and J 1 base short, with 6 bases between. Germline loops: CDR1 ENHRY, CDR2 SYGVKD. There are 13 residues in the CDR3. CDR3 in amino acids: CAISDLGQETQYF. CDR3 DNA: TGTGCCATCAGTGATCTAGGCCAAGAGACCCAGTACTTC.

The rearrangement joins TRBV27 to TRBJ2-7, with TRBD2 matching 11 bases. Germline V gene data show CDR1 as MNHEY and CDR2 as SMNVEV (reference sequence). This CDR3 has 15 amino acids. V dropped 5 bases and J dropped 1; count of bases not matched to a gene: 4. CDR3 region: CASSPGLAVSYEQYF. CDR3 nucleotide sequence: TGTGCCAGCAGTCCGGGACTAGCGGTTTCCTACGAGCAGTACTTC.

The chain employs TRBV5-6 and TRBJ2-6; 8 bases are shared with TRBD1. The germline V gene encodes CDR1 SGHDT and CDR2 YYEEEE. CDR3 length equals 16 residues. V lost 2 bases to trimming and J lost 6 bases; unmatched junction nucleotides: 7. The CDR3, as DNA: TGTGCCAGCAGCTTCTGGACAGGGTTGGTGGCCAACGTCCTGACTTTC. Its protein is CASSFWTGLVANVLTF.

The chain has TRBV11-2 and TRBJ2-7, with D perhaps matching TRBD1 (6 bases). CDR1 SGHAT and CDR2 FQNNGV come from the germline V gene. V was pared by 1 base and J by 3 bases, with 7 bases between. The CDR3 runs 13 residues. This CDR3 is CASSLGTVYEQYF. The CDR3 DNA is TGTGCCAGCAGCTTAGGGACAGTCTACGAGCAGTACTTC.

This chain joins TRBV29-1 and TRBJ2-1; D may be TRBD1 (6 bases). Looked up from germline, CDR1 is SQVTM and CDR2 is ANQGSEA. This CDR3 is 15 amino acids long. Deletions cut 6 bases from V and 0 bases from J, with 15 bases between. The CDR3 region is CSVCGTGISYNEQFF. In DNA form, the CDR3 reads TGCAGCGTCTGCGGAACAGGGATCTCCTACAATGAGCAGTTCTTC.

This clone has more than one count but fewer than ten. The gene calls are TRBV2 and TRBJ2-7, with 12 bases matching TRBD2. Germline CDR1 reads SNHLY; CDR2 reads FYNNEI. V was clipped by 7 bases and J by 4 bases; unmatched bases: 8. The CDR3 length is 15 residues. The CDR3 DNA is TGTGCCAGCACTAGAGAGACTAGCGGGGGATACGAGCAGTACTTC. It codes for CASTRETSGGYEQYF.

The J gene is TRBJ1-2, the V gene TRBV19; 10 bases map to TRBD1. The V segment lost 8 bases and the J segment 5 bases; nucleotides outside the gene matches: 8. CDR3 length: 14 residues. In germline, CDR1 is LNHDA, CDR2 SQIVND (reference sequence). CDR3 nucleotides: TGTGCCAGTGCGAGGACAGGGGGGATTTATGGCTACACCTTC. This translates into CASARTGGIYGYTF.

The chain uses TRBV9 and TRBJ2-7, with TRBD1 matching 10 bases. Germline CDR1 SGDLS, CDR2 YYNGEE. The CDR3 totals 13 residues. The J segment lost 3 bases and the V segment lost 4 bases, leaving 1 base of the junction unmatched. The CDR3 region is CASSRTGGYEQYF. The CDR3 nucleotides are TGTGCCAGCAGCAGGACAGGGGGCTACGAGCAGTACTTC.

V and J are TRBV5-1 and TRBJ1-6; the D is unclear. Per the germline V gene, CDR1 is SGHRS and CDR2 is YFSETQ. Deletions cut 0 bases from V and 8 bases from J, with 9 bases between. CDR3 length equals 14 residues. CDR3 protein: CASSLGHADSPLHF. The CDR3 DNA reads as TGCGCCAGCAGCTTGGGACACGCCGATTCACCCCTCCACTTT. The variable domain in full, with the rest retrieved from reference TRBV5-1 and TRBJ1-6, is KAGVTQTPRYLIKTRGQQVTLSCSPISGHRSVSWYQQTPGQGLQFLFEYFSETQRNKGNFPGRFSGRQFSNSRSEMNVSTLELGDSALYLCASSLGHADSPLHFGNGTRLTVT.

This clone was seen a handful of times. V and J are TRBV11-2 and TRBJ1-2; 7 bases fit TRBD1. The CDR3 has 15 amino acids. The V gene's germline CDR1 is SGHAT and CDR2 FQNNGV. Losses at the gene ends were 5 bases for V and 8 bases for J; bases not matched to a gene: 14. CDR3 coding DNA: TGTGCCAGCAGCCTCAACAGGGGACAACGCTACGGCTACACCTTC. Translated, it gives CASSLNRGQRYGYTF.

The genes are TRBV6-5 and TRBJ2-5, with D possibly matching TRBD2 (6 bases). Matching the DNA end better, TRBJ2-7 makes the J call doubtful. The germline V gene encodes CDR1 MNHEY and CDR2 SVGAGI. The CDR3 sequence is 14 residues long. The DNA of the CDR3 is TGTGCCAGCAGATCCCTCGGGAGTCCCCACGAGCAGTACTTC. Protein product: CASRSLGSPHEQYF.

The chain carries TRBV7-9 and TRBJ1-4; D is possibly TRBD1 (6 bases). CDR1 is SEHNR, CDR2 FQNEAQ, per germline (reference sequence). The CDR3 loop spans 15 amino acids. With 4 bases removed from V and 2 bases from J, the gap between germline ends came to 11 bases. The CDR3 spells CASSSLTGTNEKLFF. The CDR3 region has the DNA TGTGCCAGCAGCTCTTTAACAGGGACTAATGAAAAACTGTTTTTT.

The chain recombines TRBV6-1 with TRBJ2-7, with 9 bases identical to TRBD2. The CDR3 sequence is 15 residues long. The germline V gene has CDR1 MNHNS and CDR2 SASEGT. The trim removed 6 bases at V and 3 bases at J, leaving 9 bases unmatched. The CDR3 coding sequence is TGTGCCAGCAGGGCGGGAGGGCCAAATTTCTACGAGCAGTACTTC. It encodes CASRAGGPNFYEQYF.

V usage is TRBV5-4 and J usage is TRBJ2-7; maybe TRBD2 (7 bases). The germline CDR1 and CDR2 sequences are SGHNT and YYREEE (reference sequence). V lost 2 bases and J 6 bases, leaving 21 bases between the germline ends. This CDR3 has 16 residues. Here the CDR3 reads CASSLLSGTPWGEQYF. The CDR3 DNA follows: TGTGCCAGCAGCTTATTGAGCGGGACACCCTGGGGCGAGCAGTACTTC.

The chain employs TRBV15 and TRBJ1-1, with 11 bases that match TRBD1. The CDR3 contains 20 residues. Germline V CDR1 and CDR2: LNHNV, YYDKDF (reference sequence). Trimming took 1 base from V and 3 from J; bases not matched to a gene: 16. In DNA, the CDR3 is TGTGCCACCAGCAGAGGGTTCTCGGACAGGGGGCAGGGGGGGTACACTGAAGCTTTCTTT. It encodes CATSRGFSDRGQGGYTEAFF.

The chain is built from TRBV7-3 and TRBJ2-1; perhaps TRBD1 as D (6 bases). Germline V gene lookup returns CDR1 SGHTA and CDR2 FQGTGA. V gave up 5 bases and J gave up 5 bases, with 16 bases separating them. The CDR3 totals 15 residues. The CDR3 loop reads CASSPTIRGHNEQFF. The CDR3 nucleotides read TGTGCCAGCAGCCCTACCATCAGGGGTCACAATGAGCAGTTCTTC.

CDR3 region: CAIQPGLAVLDETQYF. CDR3 coding DNA: TGTGCCATCCAGCCGGGACTAGCGGTCCTGGACGAGACCCAGTACTTC. The chain couples TRBV10-3 to TRBJ2-5; 11 bases are a match to TRBD2. V trimming: 8 bases; J trimming: 5 bases; junction bases outside the gene matches: 13. The germline V gene encodes CDR1 ENHRY and CDR2 SYGVKD. This CDR3 has 16 amino acids.

The CDR3 coding sequence is TGTGCCAGCAGCTTGGGACACAGTGCACCTGAAGCTTTCTTT. As protein: CASSLGHSAPEAFF. V and J are TRBV7-6 and TRBJ1-1; tentative D call: TRBD1 (6 bases). Germline CDR1 is SGHVS and CDR2 is FNYEAQ. Between the trimmed V and J ends, which lost 3 bases and 6 bases, there was a span of 14 bases. CDR3 length equals 14 residues.

J is TRBJ1-1 and V is TRBV6-1, with D unresolved. Germline loops: CDR1 MNHNS, CDR2 SASEGT. This CDR3 is built from 14 residues. Trimming shortened V by 0 bases and J by 8 bases, and 13 bases separated the two germline ends. CDR3 sequence reads: CASSEALRGLEAFF. CDR3 coding DNA: TGTGCCAGCAGTGAAGCGCTTCGAGGGTTAGAAGCTTTCTTT.

This chain connects TRBV10-1 to TRBJ2-2, with D perhaps TRBD2 (5 bases). Germline loops: CDR1 WNHNN, CDR2 SYGVQD (reference sequence). The CDR3 length is 13 residues. V lost 3 bases to trimming and J lost 5 bases, with 7 bases between them. The CDR3 region is CASSDGVTGELFF. The CDR3 nucleotides are TGCGCCAGCAGTGACGGGGTTACCGGGGAGCTGTTTTTT.

The chain links TRBV28 to TRBJ2-3, with a tentative D call TRBD2 (5 bases). Germline CDR1 is MDHEN and CDR2 is SYDVKM. The ends were cut back, 3 bases at V and 3 bases at J, with 13 bases in the middle. The CDR3 runs 15 residues. The CDR3 here is CASSFSLERTDTQYF. As DNA, the CDR3 is TGTGCCAGCAGTTTCTCCCTAGAGCGGACAGATACGCAGTATTTT. Together with reference TRBV28 and TRBJ2-3, the CDR3 gives the full variable domain: DVKVTQSSRYLVKRTGEKVFLECVQDMDHENMFWYRQDPGLGLRLIYFSYDVKMKEKGDIPEGYSVSREKKERFSLILESASTNQTSMYLCASSFSLERTDTQYFGPGTRLTVL.

This clone was detected a few times. Distinct nucleotide sequences in the sample also encode this CDR3. V gene TRBV29-1 combines with J gene TRBJ1-1, with TRBD1 as a possible D gene (6 bases). The CDR3 has 14 amino acids. Trimming took 4 bases from V and 0 from J, leaving 12 bases between them. The germline CDR1 and CDR2 sequences are SQVTM and ANQGSEA. CDR3 nucleotide sequence: TGCAGCGTTGCAGGGGTAGTGATGAACACTGAAGCTTTCTTT. Its protein is CSVAGVVMNTEAFF.